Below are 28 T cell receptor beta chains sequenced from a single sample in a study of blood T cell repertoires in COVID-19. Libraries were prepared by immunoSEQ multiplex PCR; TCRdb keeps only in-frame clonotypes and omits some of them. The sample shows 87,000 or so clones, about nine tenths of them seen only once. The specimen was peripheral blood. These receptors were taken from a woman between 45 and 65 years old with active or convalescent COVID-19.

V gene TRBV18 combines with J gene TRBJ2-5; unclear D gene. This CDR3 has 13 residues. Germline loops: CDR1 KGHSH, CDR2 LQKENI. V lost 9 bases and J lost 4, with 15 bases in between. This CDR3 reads CASSGLDGETQYF. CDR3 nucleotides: TGTGCCAGTTCCGGTCTAGACGGAGAGACCCAGTACTTC.

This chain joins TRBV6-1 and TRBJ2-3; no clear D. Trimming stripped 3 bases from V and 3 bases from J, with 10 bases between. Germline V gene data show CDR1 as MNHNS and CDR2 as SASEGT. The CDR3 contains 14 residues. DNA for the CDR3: TGTGCCAGCAGTGAGAGCTTGCAAACAGATACGCAGTATTTT. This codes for CASSESLQTDTQYF.

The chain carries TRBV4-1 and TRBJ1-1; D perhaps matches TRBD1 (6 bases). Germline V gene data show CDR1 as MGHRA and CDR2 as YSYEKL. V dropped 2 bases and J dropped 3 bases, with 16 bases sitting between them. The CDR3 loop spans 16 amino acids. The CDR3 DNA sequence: TGCGCCAGCAGCCAACAGGGGACAACAACCCACACTGAAGCTTTCTTT. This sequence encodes CASSQQGTTTHTEAFF.

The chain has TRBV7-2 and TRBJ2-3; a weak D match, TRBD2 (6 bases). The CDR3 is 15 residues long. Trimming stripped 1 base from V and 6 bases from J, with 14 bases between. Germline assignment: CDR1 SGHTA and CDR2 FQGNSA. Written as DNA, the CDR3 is TGTGCCAGCAGCTTAGGACTAGGGCTAAGGGATACGCAGTATTTT. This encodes CASSLGLGLRDTQYF.

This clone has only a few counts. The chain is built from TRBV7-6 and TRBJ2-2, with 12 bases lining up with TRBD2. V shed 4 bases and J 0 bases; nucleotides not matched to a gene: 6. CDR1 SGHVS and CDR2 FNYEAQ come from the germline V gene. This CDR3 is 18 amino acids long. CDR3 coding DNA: TGTGCCAGCAGCTCTCAACTAGCGGGGGGTACGAACACCGGGGAGCTGTTTTTT. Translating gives CASSSQLAGGTNTGELFF.

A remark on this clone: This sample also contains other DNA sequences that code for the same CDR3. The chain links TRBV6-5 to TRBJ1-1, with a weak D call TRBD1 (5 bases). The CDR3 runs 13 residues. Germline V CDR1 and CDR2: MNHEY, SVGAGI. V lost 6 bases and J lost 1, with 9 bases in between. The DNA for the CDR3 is TGTGCCAGCAGGGGAACAGGGAACACTGAAGCTTTCTTT. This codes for CASRGTGNTEAFF.

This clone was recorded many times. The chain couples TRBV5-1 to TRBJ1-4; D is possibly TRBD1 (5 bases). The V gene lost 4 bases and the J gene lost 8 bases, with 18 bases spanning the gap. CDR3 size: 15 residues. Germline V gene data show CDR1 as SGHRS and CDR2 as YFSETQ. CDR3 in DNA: TGCGCCAGCAGCATGGAGGGACGGGAGCAAGAAAAACTGTTTTTT. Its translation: CASSMEGREQEKLFF.

CDR3 bases: TGCGCCAGCAGCCACGCCCTAGGTTTGAACACTGAAGCTTTCTTT. Residues: CASSHALGLNTEAFF. This rearrangement joins TRBV4-3 to TRBJ1-1; D gene uncertain. From germline, CDR1 is LGHNA and CDR2 YSLEER. This CDR3 region has 15 residues. V lost 3 bases, J lost 0 bases, and 11 bases lay in between.

The CDR3 loop is CASRASGELFF. Here the CDR3 DNA reads TGTGCCAGTAGAGCATCCGGGGAGCTGTTTTTT. The rearrangement joins TRBV19 to TRBJ2-2; no clear D gene. The CDR3 is 11 amino acids. Between the trimmed V and J ends, which lost 6 bases and 6 bases, there was a span of 5 bases. CDR1 is LNHDA, CDR2 SQIVND, per germline (reference sequence).

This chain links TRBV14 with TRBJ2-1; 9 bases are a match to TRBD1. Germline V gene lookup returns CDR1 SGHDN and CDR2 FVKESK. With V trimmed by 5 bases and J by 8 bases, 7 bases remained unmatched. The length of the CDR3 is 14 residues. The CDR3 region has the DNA TGTGCCAGCAGCGACCGGGACAGGGTATATGAGCAGTTCTTC. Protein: CASSDRDRVYEQFF.

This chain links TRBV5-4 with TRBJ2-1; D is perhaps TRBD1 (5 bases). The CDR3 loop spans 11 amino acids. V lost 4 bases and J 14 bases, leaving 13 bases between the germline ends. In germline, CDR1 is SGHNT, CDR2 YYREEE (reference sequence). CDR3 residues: CASSINRWEFF. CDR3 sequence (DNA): TGTGCCAGCAGCATCAACAGGTGGGAGTTCTTC.

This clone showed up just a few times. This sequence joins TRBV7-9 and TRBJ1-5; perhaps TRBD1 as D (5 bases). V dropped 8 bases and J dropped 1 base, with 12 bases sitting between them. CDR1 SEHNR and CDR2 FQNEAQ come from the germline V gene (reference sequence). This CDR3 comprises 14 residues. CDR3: CASVWGQSNQPQHF. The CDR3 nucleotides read TGTGCCAGCGTCTGGGGCCAGAGCAATCAGCCCCAGCATTTT.

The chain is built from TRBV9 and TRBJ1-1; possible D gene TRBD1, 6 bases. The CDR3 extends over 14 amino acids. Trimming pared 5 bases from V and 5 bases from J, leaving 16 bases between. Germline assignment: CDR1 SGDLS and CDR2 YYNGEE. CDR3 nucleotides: TGTGCCAGCAGTCATACAGGGTCCCGTACTGAAGCTTTCTTT. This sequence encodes CASSHTGSRTEAFF.

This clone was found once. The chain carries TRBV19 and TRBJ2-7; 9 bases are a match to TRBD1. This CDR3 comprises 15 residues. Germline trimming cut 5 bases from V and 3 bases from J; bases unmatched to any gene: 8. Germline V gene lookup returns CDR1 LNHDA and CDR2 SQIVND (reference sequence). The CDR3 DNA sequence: TGTGCCAGTAGTTGGACAGGGGAGGTAGACTACGAGCAGTACTTC. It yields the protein CASSWTGEVDYEQYF. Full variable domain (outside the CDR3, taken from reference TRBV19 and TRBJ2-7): DGGITQSPKYLFRKEGQNVTLSCEQNLNHDAMYWYRQDPGQGLRLIYYSQIVNDFQKGDIAEGYSVSREKKESFPLTVTSAQKNPTAFYLCASSWTGEVDYEQYFGPGTRLTVT.

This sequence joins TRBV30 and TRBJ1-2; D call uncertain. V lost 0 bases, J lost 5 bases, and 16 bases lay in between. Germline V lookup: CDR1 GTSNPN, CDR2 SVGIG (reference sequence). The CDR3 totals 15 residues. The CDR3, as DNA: TGTGCCTGGAGTGTACGAGGAACCTCTGGGTATGGCTACACCTTC. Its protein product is CAWSVRGTSGYGYTF.

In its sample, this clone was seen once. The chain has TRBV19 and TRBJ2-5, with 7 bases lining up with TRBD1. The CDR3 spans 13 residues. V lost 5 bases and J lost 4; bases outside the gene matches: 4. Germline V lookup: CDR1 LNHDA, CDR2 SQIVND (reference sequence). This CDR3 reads CASSFWDRETQYF. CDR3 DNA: TGTGCCAGTAGTTTTTGGGACAGAGAGACCCAGTACTTC.

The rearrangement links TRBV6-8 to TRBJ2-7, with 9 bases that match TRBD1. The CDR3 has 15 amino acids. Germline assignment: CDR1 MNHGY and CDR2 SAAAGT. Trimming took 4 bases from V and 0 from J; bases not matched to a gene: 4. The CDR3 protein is CASSSRTGASYEQYF. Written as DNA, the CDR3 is TGTGCCAGCAGTTCCAGGACAGGGGCCTCCTACGAGCAGTACTTC.

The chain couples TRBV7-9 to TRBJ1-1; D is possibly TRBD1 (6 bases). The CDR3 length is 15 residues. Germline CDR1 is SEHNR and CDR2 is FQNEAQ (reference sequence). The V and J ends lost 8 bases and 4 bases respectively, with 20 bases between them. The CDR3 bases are TGTGCCAGCGGGGGGGCCGAGGGAGGGGTCACTGAAGCTTTCTTT. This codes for CASGGAEGGVTEAFF.

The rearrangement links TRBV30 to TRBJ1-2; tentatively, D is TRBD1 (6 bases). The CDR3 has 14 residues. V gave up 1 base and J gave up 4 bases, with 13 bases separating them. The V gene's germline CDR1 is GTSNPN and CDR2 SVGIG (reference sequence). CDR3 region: CAWSGIGGAYGYTF. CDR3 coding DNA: TGTGCCTGGAGTGGAATTGGGGGGGCCTATGGCTACACCTTC.

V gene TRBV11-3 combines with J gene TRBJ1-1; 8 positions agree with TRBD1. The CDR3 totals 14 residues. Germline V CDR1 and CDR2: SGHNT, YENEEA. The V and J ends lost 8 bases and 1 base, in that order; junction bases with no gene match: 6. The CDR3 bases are TGTGCCAGCTGGACAGGGAGAGGGAACACTGAAGCTTTCTTT. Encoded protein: CASWTGRGNTEAFF.

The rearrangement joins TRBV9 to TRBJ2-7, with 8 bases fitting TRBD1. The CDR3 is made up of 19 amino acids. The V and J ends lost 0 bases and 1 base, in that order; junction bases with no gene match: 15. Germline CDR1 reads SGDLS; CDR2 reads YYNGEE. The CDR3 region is CASSVAPDQQGVRSYEQYF. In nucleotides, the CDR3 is TGTGCCAGCAGCGTAGCCCCCGACCAACAGGGGGTAAGGTCCTACGAGCAGTACTTC.

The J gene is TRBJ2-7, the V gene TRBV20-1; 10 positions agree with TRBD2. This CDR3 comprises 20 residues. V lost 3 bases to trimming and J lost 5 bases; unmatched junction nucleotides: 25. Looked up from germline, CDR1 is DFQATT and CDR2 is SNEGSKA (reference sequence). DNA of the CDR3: TGCAGTGCTAGTGAACTGCAAATGTTGGCTAGCGGGGGTTATCGTAACGAGCAGTACTTC. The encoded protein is CSASELQMLASGGYRNEQYF.

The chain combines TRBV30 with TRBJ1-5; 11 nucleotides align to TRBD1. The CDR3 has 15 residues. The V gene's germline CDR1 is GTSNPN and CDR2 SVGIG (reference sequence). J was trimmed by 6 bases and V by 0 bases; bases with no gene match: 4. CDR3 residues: CAWSVGQGASQPQHF. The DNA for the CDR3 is TGTGCCTGGAGTGTAGGACAGGGGGCTAGTCAGCCCCAGCATTTT. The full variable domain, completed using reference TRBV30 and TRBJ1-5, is SQTIHQWPATLVQPVGSPLSLECTVEGTSNPNLYWYRQAAGRGLQLLFYSVGIGQISSEVPQNLSASRPQDRQFILSSKKLLLSDSGFYLCAWSVGQGASQPQHFGDGTRLSIL.

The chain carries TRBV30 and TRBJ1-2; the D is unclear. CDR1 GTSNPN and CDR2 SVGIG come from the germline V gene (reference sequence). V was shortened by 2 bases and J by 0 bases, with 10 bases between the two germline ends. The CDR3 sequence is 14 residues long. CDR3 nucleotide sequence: TGTGCCTGGAGTCGGGAGCTAGCTAACTATGGCTACACCTTC. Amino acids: CAWSRELANYGYTF.

DNA for the CDR3: TGCGCCAGCAGCCATGGATTTGACAGGGGTGGGGCTTTCTTT. Translation: CASSHGFDRGGAFF. The chain is built from TRBV4-3 and TRBJ1-1, with 8 bases that match TRBD1. The CDR3 totals 14 residues. Germline values: CDR1 LGHNA, CDR2 YSLEER. V shed 3 bases, J shed 11 bases, and the junction held 11 bases outside the gene matches.

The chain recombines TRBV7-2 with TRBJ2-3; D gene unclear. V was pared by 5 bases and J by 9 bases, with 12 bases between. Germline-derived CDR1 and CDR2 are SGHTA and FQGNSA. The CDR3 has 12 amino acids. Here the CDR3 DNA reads TGTGCCAGCAGCCAGACACTTGAGACGCAGTATTTT. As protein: CASSQTLETQYF. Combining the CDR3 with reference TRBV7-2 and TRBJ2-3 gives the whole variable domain GAGVSQSPSNKVTEKGKDVELRCDPISGHTALYWYRQSLGQGLEFLIYFQGNSAPDKSGLPSDRFSAERTGGSVSTLTIQRTQQEDSAVYLCASSQTLETQYFGPGTRLTVL.

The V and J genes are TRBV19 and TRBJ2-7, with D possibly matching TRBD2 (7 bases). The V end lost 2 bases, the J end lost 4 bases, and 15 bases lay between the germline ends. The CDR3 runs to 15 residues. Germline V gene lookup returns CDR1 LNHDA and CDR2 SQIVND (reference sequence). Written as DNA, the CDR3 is TGTGCCAGTAGTATAAGAGGGGGGGGAATTTACGAGCAGTACTTC. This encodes CASSIRGGGIYEQYF.

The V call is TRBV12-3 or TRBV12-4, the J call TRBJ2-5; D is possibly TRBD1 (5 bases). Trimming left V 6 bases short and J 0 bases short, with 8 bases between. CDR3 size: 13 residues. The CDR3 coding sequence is TGTGCCAGCAGCCGACAGTACCAAGAGACCCAGTACTTC. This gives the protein CASSRQYQETQYF.